These T cell receptor beta chains were read from a single sample in a study of siplizumab effects on memory and regulatory T cells. Repertoires were generated with immunoSEQ multiplex PCR, while TCRdb's copy carries only in-frame clones and drops some. The sample carries approximately 92,000 clones, about 94% recorded once. The sample consisted of non-Treg CD4+ T cells sorted from blood. All receptors come from a human donor in good health. The CDR3 runs from the conserved cysteine through the conserved F or W. D genes are given only for firm matches. A row's size may be missing; if present it is once, few, many or a size class.

>TRBJ1-1|.|.|TRBV15
TGTGCCACCAGCATCTTAAACGGCCCTGAGGGGAACACTGAAGCTTTCTTT
CATSILNGPEGNTEAFF
>TRBJ2-1|.|.|TRBV6-5
TGTGCCAGCAGTTACTCTCGATACAATGAGCAGTTCTTC
CASSYSRYNEQFF
>TRBJ2-1|.|TRBD2|TRBV7-8
TGTGCCAGCAGCGTTAGACTAGCGGGAGTGGTCTACAATGAGCAGTTCTTC
CASSVRLAGVVYNEQFF
>TRBJ1-5|.|.|TRBV6-1
TGTGCCAGCAGTGAGAGCCAGCATTTT
CASSESQHF
>TRBJ2-7|.|TRBD1|TRBV5-1
TGCGCCAGCAGCTTGGGTATAGGGGGCGGCGAGCAGTACTTC
CASSLGIGGGEQYF
>TRBJ2-6|.|.|TRBV19
TGTGCCAGTAGTATTCCAGGCCGATCTGGGGCCAACGTCCTGACTTTC
CASSIPGRSGANVLTF
>TRBJ1-1|.|TRBD1|TRBV7-9
TGTGCCAGCAGCTTAGCGGGACAGGGGACTGAAGCTTTCTTT
CASSLAGQGTEAFF
>TRBJ2-7|.|.|TRBV27
TGTGCCAGCAGTTCACCGGGACTCAATACCTACGAGCAGTACTTC
CASSSPGLNTYEQYF
>TRBJ1-5|.|.|TRBV7-6
TGTGCCAGCAGCCTGACGGACAGCAATCAGCCCCAGCATTTT
CASSLTDSNQPQHF
>TRBJ2-3|once|.|TRBV27
TGTGCCAGCAGTAAGGTGGGAGGAAGAGATACGCAGTATTTT
CASSKVGGRDTQYF
>TRBJ1-1|few|.|TRBV6-1
TGTGCCAGCAGTGGAACTAGGAGAAACACGAACACTGAAGCTTTCTTT
CASSGTRRNTNTEAFF
>TRBJ2-7|.|.|TRBV5-1
TGCGCCAGCAGCTTGGGGGCTGCCTACGAGCAGTACTTC
CASSLGAAYEQYF
>TRBJ1-6|.|.|TRBV30
TGTGCCTGGAGTTCAGTGGAGTATTCACCCCTCCACTTT
CAWSSVEYSPLHF
>TRBJ2-7|.|.|TRBV5-4
TGTGCCAGCAGCATGCAGGGGCCTAATACCTACGAGCAGTACTTC
CASSMQGPNTYEQYF
>TRBJ1-1|.|TRBD1|TRBV28
TGTGCCAGCAGGAACCGGGACAGGGTCTTTTTGAACACTGAAGCTTTCTTT
CASRNRDRVFLNTEAFF
>TRBJ1-4|.|TRBD1|TRBV19
TGTGCCACGACGGACAGGGGAGAAAAACTGTTTTTT
CATTDRGEKLFF
>TRBJ2-7|.|.|TRBV6-5
TGTGCCAGCAGTTACTCGACGGACAGCGCCTACGAGCAGTACTTC
CASSYSTDSAYEQYF
>TRBJ2-7|.|.|TRBV28
TGTGCCAGCAGGGGGAGGATATACGAGCAGTACTTC
CASRGRIYEQYF
>TRBJ2-1|.|TRBD2|TRBV11-2
TGTGCCAGCAGCTTAACGAGACTAGCGGGAGTTGCTGAGCAGTTCTTC
CASSLTRLAGVAEQFF
>TRBJ2-1|.|TRBD2|TRBV9
TGTGCCAGCAGCGTTGGTACCGGGACTAGCGGGAGGTTCACCTACAATGAGCAGTTCTTC
CASSVGTGTSGRFTYNEQFF
>TRBJ2-5|.|TRBD2|TRBV5-1
TGCGCCAGCAGCGGGAGGGCACTAGAGACCCAGTACTTC
CASSGRALETQYF
>TRBJ2-2|.|.|TRBV11-3
TGTGCCAGCAGGCGGGCCCCGAACACCGGGGAGCTGTTTTTT
CASRRAPNTGELFF
>TRBJ2-1|once|TRBD2|TRBV9
TGTGCCAGCAGCGTAACAACTAGCGGGAGTAGGAATGAGCAGTTCTTC
CASSVTTSGSRNEQFF
>TRBJ2-7|.|TRBD2|TRBV4-1
TGCGCCAGCAGCCAAGGCCCCATCGGACTAGCGGGGAGCTCCTACGAGCAGTACTTC
CASSQGPIGLAGSSYEQYF
>TRBJ1-5|.|.|TRBV30
TGTGCCTGGAGTGTAGTCCAGACTAATCAGCCCCAGCATTTT
CAWSVVQTNQPQHF
>TRBJ2-4|.|TRBD2|TRBV10-3
TGTGCCATCAGTGAGTCGTTGACTAGCGTGGCCAAAAACATTCAGTACTTC
CAISESLTSVAKNIQYF
>TRBJ1-2|.|.|TRBV6-6
TGTGCCAGCAGCCAAGACAGCTATGGCTACACCTTC
CASSQDSYGYTF
>TRBJ2-7|.|.|TRBV2
TGTGCCAGCAACCCTCCCTTTGAGTACGAGCAGTACTTC
CASNPPFEYEQYF
>TRBJ2-4|.|.|TRBV2
TGTGCCAGCAGAAATTCCAGAGAGGGGACTCAGTACTTC
CASRNSREGTQYF
>TRBJ2-7|few|.|TRBV29-1
TGCAGCGTTCAGGTATCAGGTTTAATCTACGAGCAGTACTTC
CSVQVSGLIYEQYF
>TRBJ1-1|.|.|TRBV18
TGTGCCAGCTCACCTGCGGGAAACACTGAAGCTTTCTTT
CASSPAGNTEAFF
>TRBJ2-3|.|TRBD2|TRBV5-4
TGTGCCAGCAGCACCGGAACGAGCGGGAGGTTTGGAGATACGCAGTATTTT
CASSTGTSGRFGDTQYF
>TRBJ1-4|.|.|TRBV30
TGTGCCTGGGGAGAGGGACTTATTAATGAAAAACTGTTTTTT
CAWGEGLINEKLFF
>TRBJ2-3|.|.|TRBV5-1
TGCGCCAGCAGCTCCATCCCCACCAATACGCAGTATTTT
CASSSIPTNTQYF
>TRBJ2-7|.|TRBD2|TRBV9
TGTGCCAGCAGCGCGTCTAGCGGGGGGGCCTACGAGCAGTACTTC
CASSASSGGAYEQYF
>TRBJ2-5|.|.|TRBV19
TGTGCCAGTAGTATAGCCCAGGGCGGGATAGGGACCCAGTACTTC
CASSIAQGGIGTQYF
>TRBJ1-4|.|.|TRBV2
TGTGCCAGCAATATCCGGGGCAGTGCAACTAATGAAAAACTGTTTTTT
CASNIRGSATNEKLFF
>TRBJ2-6|.|.|TRBV27
TGTGCCAGCGGAACCTACAGGGATTGGAGGTGGCAAGCCGGGGCCAACGTCCTGACTTTC
CASGTYRDWRWQAGANVLTF
>TRBJ2-7|.|.|TRBV28
TGTGCCAGCAGTTTAGGCGGGTCCTACGAGCAGTACTTC
CASSLGGSYEQYF
>TRBJ1-1|few|.|TRBV5-1
TGCGCCAGCAGCTGGGACATCCTGGGCACTGAAGCTTTCTTT
CASSWDILGTEAFF
>TRBJ1-2|.|.|TRBV6-5
TGTGCCAGCAGTTACTCGGGGGTTGCGAGTTATGGCTACACCTTC
CASSYSGVASYGYTF
>TRBJ2-7|few|TRBD2|TRBV5-5
TGTGCCAGCAGCAAGCGGGAGGCCTCCTCCGGGTACGAGCAGTACTTC
CASSKREASSGYEQYF
>TRBJ2-1|.|.|TRBV5-8
TGTGCCAGCAGCTCAGGAACTGGACTAACATACAATGAGCAGTTCTTC
CASSSGTGLTYNEQFF
>TRBJ2-7|once|.|TRBV15
TGTGCCACCAGCAGAGAGCGGGGCAGCGAGCAGTACTTC
CATSRERGSEQYF
>TRBJ1-5|.|.|TRBV19
TGTGCCAGTAATCCCTCGGCGGGAGCCCAGCATTTT
CASNPSAGAQHF
>TRBJ2-3|once|TRBD1|TRBV19
TGTGCCAGTAGTGTACCGGGACAGGGCAGTGGAAATACGCAGTATTTT
CASSVPGQGSGNTQYF
>TRBJ2-7|.|.|TRBV5-1
TGCGCCAGCAGCGAGTCCGCGGGGTCCTACGAGCAGTACTTC
CASSESAGSYEQYF
>TRBJ1-2|.|TRBD1|TRBV28
TGTGCCAGCAGTCGTGTCGGGACAGGGGCACGGTATGGCTACACCTTC
CASSRVGTGARYGYTF
>TRBJ2-5|.|TRBD1|TRBV27
TGTGCCAGCAGTTCAGGTCTATGGGGGACAGGGGGGGAGACCCAGTACTTC
CASSSGLWGTGGETQYF
>TRBJ2-3|.|.|TRBV9
TGTGCCAGCAGCGTTCCTACGAGCGGAGTAGATACGCAGTATTTT
CASSVPTSGVDTQYF
>TRBJ1-5|.|.|TRBV6-5
TGTGCCAGCAGCCCAAATAGCAATCAGCCCCAGCATTTT
CASSPNSNQPQHF
>TRBJ1-2|.|TRBD1|TRBV28
TGTGCCAGCGGTATAACCGGGACAGGGGACGGCTACACCTTC
CASGITGTGDGYTF
>TRBJ2-2|.|.|TRBV18
TGTGCCAGCGCTACCACAGGGACCGGGGAGCTGTTTTTT
CASATTGTGELFF